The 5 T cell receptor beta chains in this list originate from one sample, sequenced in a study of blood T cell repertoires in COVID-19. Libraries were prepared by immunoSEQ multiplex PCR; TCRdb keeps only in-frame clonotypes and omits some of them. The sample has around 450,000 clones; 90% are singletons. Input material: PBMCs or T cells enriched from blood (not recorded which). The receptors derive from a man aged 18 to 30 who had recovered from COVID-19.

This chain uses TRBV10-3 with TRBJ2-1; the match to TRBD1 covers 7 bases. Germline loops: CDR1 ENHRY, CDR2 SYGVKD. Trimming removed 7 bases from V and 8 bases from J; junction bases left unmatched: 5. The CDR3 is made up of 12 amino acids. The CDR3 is CAITKTGDEQFF. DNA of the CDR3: TGTGCCATCACTAAAACAGGGGATGAGCAGTTCTTC.

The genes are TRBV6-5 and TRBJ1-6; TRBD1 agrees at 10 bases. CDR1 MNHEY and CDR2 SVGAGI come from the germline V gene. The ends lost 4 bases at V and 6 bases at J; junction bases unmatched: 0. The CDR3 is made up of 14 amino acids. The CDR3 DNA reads TGTGCCAGCAGTTGGGACAGGGGTAATTCACCCCTCCACTTT. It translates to CASSWDRGNSPLHF.

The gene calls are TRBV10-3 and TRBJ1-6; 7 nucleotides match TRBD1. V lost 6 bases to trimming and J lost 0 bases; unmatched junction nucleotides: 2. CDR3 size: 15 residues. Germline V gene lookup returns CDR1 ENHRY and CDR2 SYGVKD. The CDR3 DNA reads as TGTGCCATCAGGGGACAGAGCTCCTATAATTCACCCCTCCACTTT. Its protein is CAIRGQSSYNSPLHF.

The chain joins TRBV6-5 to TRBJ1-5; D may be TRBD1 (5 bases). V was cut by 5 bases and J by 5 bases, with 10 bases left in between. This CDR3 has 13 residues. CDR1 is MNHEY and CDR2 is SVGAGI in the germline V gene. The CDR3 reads CASSRDSHQPQHF. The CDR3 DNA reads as TGTGCCAGCAGTCGAGACAGTCATCAGCCCCAGCATTTT.

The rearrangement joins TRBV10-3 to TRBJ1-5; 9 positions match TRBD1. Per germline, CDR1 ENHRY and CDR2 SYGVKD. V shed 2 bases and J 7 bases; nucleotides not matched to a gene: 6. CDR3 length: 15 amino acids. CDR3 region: CAISEATGGGQPQHF. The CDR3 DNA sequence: TGTGCCATCAGTGAGGCAACAGGGGGCGGACAGCCCCAGCATTTT.